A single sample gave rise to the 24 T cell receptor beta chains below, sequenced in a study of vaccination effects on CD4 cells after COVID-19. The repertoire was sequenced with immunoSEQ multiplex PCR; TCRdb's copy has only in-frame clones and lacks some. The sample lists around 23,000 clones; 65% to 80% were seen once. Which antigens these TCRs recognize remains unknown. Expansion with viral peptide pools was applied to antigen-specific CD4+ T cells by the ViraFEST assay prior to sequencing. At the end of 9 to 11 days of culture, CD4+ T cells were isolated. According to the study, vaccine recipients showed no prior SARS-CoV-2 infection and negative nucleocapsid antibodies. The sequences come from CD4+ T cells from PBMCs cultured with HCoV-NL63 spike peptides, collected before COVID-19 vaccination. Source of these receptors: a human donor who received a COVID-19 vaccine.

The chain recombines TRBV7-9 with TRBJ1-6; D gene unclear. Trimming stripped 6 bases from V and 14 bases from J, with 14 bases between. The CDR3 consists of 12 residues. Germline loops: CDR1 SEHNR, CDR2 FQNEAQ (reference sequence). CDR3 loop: CASSPTGYALHF. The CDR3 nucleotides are TGTGCCAGCAGTCCGACTGGGTACGCCCTCCACTTT.

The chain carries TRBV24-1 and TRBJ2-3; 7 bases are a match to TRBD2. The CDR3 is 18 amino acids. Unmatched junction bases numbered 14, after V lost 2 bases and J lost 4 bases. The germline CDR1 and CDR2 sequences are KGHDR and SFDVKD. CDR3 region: CATSDYTRAGTSADTQYF. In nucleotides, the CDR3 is TGTGCCACCAGTGATTATACTAGAGCGGGGACCTCCGCAGATACGCAGTATTTT.

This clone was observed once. Here the CDR3 DNA reads TGTGCCAGCAGCGCCCTGGACAGGGCCAATTCACCCCTCCACTTT. Translated, it gives CASSALDRANSPLHF. The chain is built from TRBV9 and TRBJ1-6; TRBD1 aligns across 8 bases. The trim removed 3 bases at V and 7 bases at J, leaving 6 bases unmatched. Per the germline V gene, CDR1 is SGDLS and CDR2 is YYNGEE. The CDR3 has 15 residues.

This CDR3 reads CANPPRGGADTQYF. CDR3 bases: TGTGCCAACCCTCCGCGGGGGGGGGCAGATACGCAGTATTTT. The chain joins TRBV19 to TRBJ2-3, with 9 bases aligning to TRBD2. The CDR3 extends over 14 amino acids. V shed 10 bases and J 4 bases; nucleotides not matched to a gene: 9. Germline loops: CDR1 LNHDA, CDR2 SQIVND (reference sequence).

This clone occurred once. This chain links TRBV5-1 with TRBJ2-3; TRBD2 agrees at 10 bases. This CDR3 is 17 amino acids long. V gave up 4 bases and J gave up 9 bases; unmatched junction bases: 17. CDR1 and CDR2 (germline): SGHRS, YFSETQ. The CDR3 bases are TGCGCCAGCAGCCTGGCCCCTAGCGGGGGCCGCGAAGAGACGCAGTATTTT. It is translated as CASSLAPSGGREETQYF.

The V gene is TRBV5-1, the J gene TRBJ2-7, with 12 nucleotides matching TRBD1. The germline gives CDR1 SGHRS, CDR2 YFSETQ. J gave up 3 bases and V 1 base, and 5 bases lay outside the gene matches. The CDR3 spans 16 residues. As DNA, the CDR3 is TGCGCCAGCAGCTTGTGGGGACAGGGGGCTAACTACGAGCAGTACTTC. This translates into CASSLWGQGANYEQYF.

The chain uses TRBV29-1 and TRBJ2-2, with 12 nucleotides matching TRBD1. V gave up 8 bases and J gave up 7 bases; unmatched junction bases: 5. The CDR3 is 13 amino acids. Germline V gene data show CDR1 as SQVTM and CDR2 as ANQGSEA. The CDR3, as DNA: TGCAGCCAGGGACAGGGGGCGAACGGGGAGCTGTTTTTT. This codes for CSQGQGANGELFF.

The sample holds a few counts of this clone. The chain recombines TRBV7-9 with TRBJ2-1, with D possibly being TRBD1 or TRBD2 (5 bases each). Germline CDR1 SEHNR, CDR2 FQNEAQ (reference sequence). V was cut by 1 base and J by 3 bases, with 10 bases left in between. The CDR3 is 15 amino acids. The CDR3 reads CASSLGGTFYNEQFF. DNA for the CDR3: TGTGCCAGCAGCTTAGGAGGGACCTTCTACAATGAGCAGTTCTTC.

Here the CDR3 DNA reads TGTGCCAGCAGCCGAGGTTTGGCGGGCGAGCAGTACTTC. This sequence encodes CASSRGLAGEQYF. The V gene is TRBV11-2, the J gene TRBJ2-7, with D perhaps matching TRBD2 (5 bases). Germline CDR1 SGHAT, CDR2 FQNNGV. The CDR3 loop spans 13 amino acids. V shed 5 bases and J shed 6 bases, with 14 bases lying between them.

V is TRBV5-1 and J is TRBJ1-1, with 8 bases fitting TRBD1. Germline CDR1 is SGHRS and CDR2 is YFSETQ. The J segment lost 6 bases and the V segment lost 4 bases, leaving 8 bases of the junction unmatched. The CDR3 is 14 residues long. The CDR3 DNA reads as TGCGCCAGCAGCCCGAGGACAGGGACGCCTGAAGCTTTCTTT. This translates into CASSPRTGTPEAFF.

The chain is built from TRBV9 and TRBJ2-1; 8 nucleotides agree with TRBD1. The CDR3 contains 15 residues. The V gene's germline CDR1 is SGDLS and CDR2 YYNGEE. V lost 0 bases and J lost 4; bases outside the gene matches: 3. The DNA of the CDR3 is TGTGCCAGCAGCGTAGGGACAGGGCAATACAATGAGCAGTTCTTC. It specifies CASSVGTGQYNEQFF.

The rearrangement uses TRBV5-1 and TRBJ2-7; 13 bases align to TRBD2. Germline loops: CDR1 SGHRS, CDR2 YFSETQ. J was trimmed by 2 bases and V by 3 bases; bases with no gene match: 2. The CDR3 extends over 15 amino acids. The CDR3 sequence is CASSSGLAGAYEQYF. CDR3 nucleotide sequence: TGCGCCAGCAGCTCCGGACTAGCGGGAGCCTACGAGCAGTACTTC.

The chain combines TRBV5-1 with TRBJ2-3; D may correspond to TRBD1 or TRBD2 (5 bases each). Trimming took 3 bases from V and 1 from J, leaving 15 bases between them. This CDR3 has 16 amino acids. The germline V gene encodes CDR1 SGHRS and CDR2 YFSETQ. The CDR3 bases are TGCGCCAGCAGCTCCCGGGGCAGCCCGGGCACAGATACGCAGTATTTT. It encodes CASSSRGSPGTDTQYF.

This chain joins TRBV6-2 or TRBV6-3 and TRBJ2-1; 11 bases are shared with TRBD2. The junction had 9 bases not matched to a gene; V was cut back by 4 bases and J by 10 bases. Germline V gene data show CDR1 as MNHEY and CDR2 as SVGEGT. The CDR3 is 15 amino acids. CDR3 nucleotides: TGTGCCAGCAGTTTGGTGTTAGCGGGGGGGGACGAGCAGTTCTTC. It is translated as CASSLVLAGGDEQFF.

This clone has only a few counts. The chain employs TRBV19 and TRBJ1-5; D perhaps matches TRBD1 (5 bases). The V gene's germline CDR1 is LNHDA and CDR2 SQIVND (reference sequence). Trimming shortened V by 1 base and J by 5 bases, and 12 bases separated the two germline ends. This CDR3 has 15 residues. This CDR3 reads CASSIVHGADQPQHF. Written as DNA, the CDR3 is TGTGCCAGTAGTATAGTTCATGGGGCGGATCAGCCCCAGCATTTT.

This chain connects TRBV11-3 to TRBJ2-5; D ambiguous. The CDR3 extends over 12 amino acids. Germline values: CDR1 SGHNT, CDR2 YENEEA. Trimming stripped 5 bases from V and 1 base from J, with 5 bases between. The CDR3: CASSQPQETQYF. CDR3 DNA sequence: TGTGCCAGCAGCCAGCCCCAAGAGACCCAGTACTTC.

CDR3 coding DNA: TGCGCCAGCAAGGGAGAAACCGAGCAGTACTTC. Residues: CASKGETEQYF. V usage is TRBV5-1 and J usage is TRBJ2-7, with a weak D call TRBD2 (5 bases). This CDR3 has 11 amino acids. The ends were cut back, 6 bases at V and 6 bases at J, with 10 bases in the middle. Germline V gene lookup returns CDR1 SGHRS and CDR2 YFSETQ. Using reference TRBV5-1 and TRBJ2-7 for the parts outside the CDR3, the full variable domain is KAGVTQTPRYLIKTRGQQVTLSCSPISGHRSVSWYQQTPGQGLQFLFEYFSETQRNKGNFPGRFSGRQFSNSRSEMNVSTLELGDSALYLCASKGETEQYFGPGTRLTVT.

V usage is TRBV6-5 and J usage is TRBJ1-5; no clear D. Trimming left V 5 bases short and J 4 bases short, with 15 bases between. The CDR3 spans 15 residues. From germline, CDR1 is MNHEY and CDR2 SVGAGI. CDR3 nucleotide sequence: TGTGCCAGCAGTCTTAGTTCGGTAGCAAATCAGCCCCAGCATTTT. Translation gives CASSLSSVANQPQHF.

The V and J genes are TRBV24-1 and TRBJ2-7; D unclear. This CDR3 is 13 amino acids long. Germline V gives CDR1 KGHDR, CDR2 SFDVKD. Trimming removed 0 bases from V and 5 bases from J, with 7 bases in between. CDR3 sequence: CATSDLSHDEQYF. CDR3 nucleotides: TGTGCCACCAGTGATTTGAGCCACGACGAGCAGTACTTC.

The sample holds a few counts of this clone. This chain's CDR3 is CASQDRAGGGSNTQYF. The CDR3 coding sequence is TGCGCCAGCCAAGATCGGGCGGGGGGCGGGTCTAATACGCAGTATTTT. The J gene is TRBJ2-3, the V gene TRBV5-1; 8 positions agree with TRBD2. The CDR3 runs to 16 residues. CDR1 is SGHRS and CDR2 is YFSETQ in the germline V gene. Losses at the gene ends were 7 bases for V and 7 bases for J; bases not matched to a gene: 17. The full variable domain, completed using reference TRBV5-1 and TRBJ2-3, is KAGVTQTPRYLIKTRGQQVTLSCSPISGHRSVSWYQQTPGQGLQFLFEYFSETQRNKGNFPGRFSGRQFSNSRSEMNVSTLELGDSALYLCASQDRAGGGSNTQYFGPGTRLTVL.

The CDR3 coding sequence is TGTGCCAGCAGTGACGTGTGGGCGGGGGGGTACCAAGAGACCCAGTACTTC. Translation: CASSDVWAGGYQETQYF. The V and J genes are TRBV2 and TRBJ2-5, with 9 bases fitting TRBD2. V was clipped by 3 bases and J by 0 bases; unmatched bases: 8. Germline CDR1 SNHLY, CDR2 FYNNEI. The CDR3 has 17 residues.

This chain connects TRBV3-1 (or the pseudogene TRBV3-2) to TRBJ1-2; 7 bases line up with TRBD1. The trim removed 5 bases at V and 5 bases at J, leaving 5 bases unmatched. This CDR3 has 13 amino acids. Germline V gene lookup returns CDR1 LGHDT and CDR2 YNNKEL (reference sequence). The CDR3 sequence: CASSRDSTYGYTF. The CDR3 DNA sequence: TGTGCCAGCAGCAGGGACAGCACTTATGGCTACACCTTC.

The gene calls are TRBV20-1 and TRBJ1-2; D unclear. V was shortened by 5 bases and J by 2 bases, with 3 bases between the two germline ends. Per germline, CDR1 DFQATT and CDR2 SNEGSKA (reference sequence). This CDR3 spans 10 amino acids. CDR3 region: CSAPNYGYTF. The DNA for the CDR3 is TGCAGTGCTCCCAACTATGGCTACACCTTC.

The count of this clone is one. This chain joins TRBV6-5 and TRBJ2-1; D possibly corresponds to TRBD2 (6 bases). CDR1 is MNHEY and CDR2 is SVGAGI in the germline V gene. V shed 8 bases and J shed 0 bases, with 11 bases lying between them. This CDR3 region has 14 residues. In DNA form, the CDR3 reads TGTGCCAGCTTGGGGGGAAGCTCCTACAATGAGCAGTTCTTC. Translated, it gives CASLGGSSYNEQFF.